What follows are 23 T cell receptor beta chains derived from one specimen sequenced in a study of blood T cell repertoires in COVID-19. Clones were sequenced by immunoSEQ multiplex PCR, and TCRdb holds only the in-frame ones, with some missing. The repertoire consists of around 140,000 clones, with 80% to 90% occurring once and the leading ten covering 18%. The sample consisted of peripheral blood. Receptor source: a man aged 50 to 60 with active or convalescent COVID-19.

The CDR3 DNA is TGTGCCAGCAGCGACGTCGGCCACCCCACGCGGGAGACCCAGTACTTC. Protein: CASSDVGHPTRETQYF. This chain connects TRBV9 to TRBJ2-5; the D is unclear. V gave up 3 bases and J gave up 5 bases, with 20 bases separating them. CDR1 and CDR2 (germline): SGDLS, YYNGEE. This CDR3 region has 16 residues.

V and J are TRBV30 and TRBJ2-1; 12 bases line up with TRBD2. The germline CDR1 and CDR2 sequences are GTSNPN and SVGIG (reference sequence). The CDR3 is 18 amino acids. V gave up 0 bases and J gave up 6 bases; unmatched junction bases: 12. CDR3 residues: CAWSVNRFTSGRLNEQFF. The CDR3 nucleotides read TGTGCCTGGAGTGTAAACCGATTTACTAGCGGGAGGCTCAATGAGCAGTTCTTC.

The chain has TRBV7-2 and TRBJ2-3; 8 bases are shared with TRBD1. Germline CDR1 and CDR2: SGHTA and FQGNSA. J lost 1 base, V lost 6 bases, and 6 bases had no gene match. This CDR3 contains 15 residues. CDR3 sequence (DNA): TGTGCCAGCAGGACAGGGGCTTTCGGCACAGATACGCAGTATTTT. It is translated as CASRTGAFGTDTQYF.

The chain carries TRBV7-8 and TRBJ2-7; the D is unclear. The germline V gene has CDR1 SGHVS and CDR2 FQNEAQ. This CDR3 has 15 amino acids. Trimming left V 1 base short and J 2 bases short, with 12 bases between. DNA for the CDR3: TGTGCCAGCAGCTTAGAGTATGCGGCAACCTACGAGCAGTACTTC. Translation gives CASSLEYAATYEQYF.

V and J are TRBV7-2 and TRBJ2-7; 8 bases are a match to TRBD2. V shed 4 bases, J shed 3 bases, and the junction held 11 bases outside the gene matches. Germline CDR1 reads SGHTA; CDR2 reads FQGNSA. The CDR3 length is 16 residues. CDR3 nucleotide sequence: TGTGCCAGCAGCTACAAGTCGGCTAGCGGGTACTACGAGCAGTACTTC. It specifies CASSYKSASGYYEQYF.

This clone was observed once. This chain connects TRBV5-1 to TRBJ2-1; D gene ambiguous. CDR1 is SGHRS, CDR2 YFSETQ, per germline. The CDR3 loop spans 14 amino acids. V shed 1 base and J shed 10 bases, with 15 bases lying between them. The CDR3, as DNA: TGCGCCAGCAGCTTGTATTCAAGAGGAACCGAGCAGTTCTTC. This sequence encodes CASSLYSRGTEQFF.

This chain links TRBV5-1 with TRBJ2-7; the match to TRBD2 covers 8 bases. The germline CDR1 and CDR2 sequences are SGHRS and YFSETQ. J was trimmed by 4 bases and V by 0 bases; bases with no gene match: 9. The CDR3 has 16 amino acids. CDR3 sequence (DNA): TGCGCCAGCAGCTTGGATATCCCCAGCGGGAGTTACGAGCAGTACTTC. As protein: CASSLDIPSGSYEQYF.

The V call is TRBV4-1, the J call TRBJ2-5; 9 positions match TRBD1. The junction had 4 bases not matched to a gene; V was cut back by 0 bases and J by 5 bases. This CDR3 spans 15 amino acids. Germline V CDR1 and CDR2: MGHRA, YSYEKL. CDR3 loop: CASSQDHDRGETQYF. DNA for the CDR3: TGCGCCAGCAGCCAAGATCACGACAGGGGGGAGACCCAGTACTTC.

The chain joins TRBV27 to TRBJ1-3, with D uncertain. This CDR3 has 13 amino acids. CDR1 and CDR2 from the germline V gene are MNHEY and SMNVEV (reference sequence). Trimming removed 3 bases from V and 2 bases from J, with 5 bases in between. For the CDR3, the DNA is TGTGCCAGCAGTTTTTTAGCTGGAAACACCATATATTTT. Amino acid sequence: CASSFLAGNTIYF.

V and J are TRBV11-3 and TRBJ1-2, with 11 bases fitting TRBD1. The CDR3 runs to 17 residues. Germline V gene sequence: CDR1 SGHNT, CDR2 YENEEA. J gave up 5 bases and V 1 base, and 9 bases lay outside the gene matches. The CDR3, as DNA: TGTGCCAGCAGCTTAGGGACAGGGGGCGCAGGGAAGTATGGCTACACCTTC. This codes for CASSLGTGGAGKYGYTF.

The chain is built from TRBV4-3 and TRBJ1-6; D not resolved. CDR1 LGHNA and CDR2 YSLEER come from the germline V gene. V lost 3 bases to trimming and J lost 8 bases, with 8 bases between them. The CDR3 spans 13 residues. The CDR3 loop reads CASSHTSDSPLHF. CDR3 nucleotide sequence: TGCGCCAGCAGCCATACCAGTGATTCACCCCTCCACTTT.

CDR3 nucleotides: TGCAGCGTTGCAGGGGATTTTTACGAGCAGTACTTC. Amino acids: CSVAGDFYEQYF. The rearrangement links TRBV29-1 to TRBJ2-7, with D possibly matching TRBD1 (6 bases). The CDR3 extends over 12 amino acids. Deletions cut 4 bases from V and 4 bases from J, with 11 bases between. Germline V gene data show CDR1 as SQVTM and CDR2 as ANQGSEA.

CDR3 amino acids: CASSREDSQHF. For the CDR3, the DNA is TGTGCCAGCAGCCGAGAGGACTCCCAGCATTTT. The chain employs TRBV6-6 and TRBJ1-5; unclear D gene. The V and J ends lost 6 bases and 11 bases respectively, with 11 bases between them. This CDR3 spans 11 amino acids. The V gene's germline CDR1 is MNHNY and CDR2 SVGAGI (reference sequence).

The V and J genes are TRBV2 and TRBJ1-5; D might be TRBD1 (6 bases). The CDR3 length is 16 residues. Germline CDR1 reads SNHLY; CDR2 reads FYNNEI. The V end lost 9 bases, the J end lost 5 bases, and 23 bases lay between the germline ends. The CDR3 coding sequence is TGTGCCAGTGGAATCAGGGGCGACCTTTGGGATCAGCCCCAGCATTTT. Translating gives CASGIRGDLWDQPQHF.

The chain links TRBV6-5 to TRBJ2-2; the D gene is possibly TRBD1 (6 bases). The CDR3 consists of 16 residues. Germline V CDR1 and CDR2: MNHEY, SVGAGI. V lost 0 bases and J 7 bases, leaving 15 bases between the germline ends. The DNA of the CDR3 is TGTGCCAGCAGTTACTCCCTCTTTCAGGGGTACGGGGAGCTGTTTTTT. Amino acids: CASSYSLFQGYGELFF.

The table lists this clone with a count of one. This chain links TRBV11-2 with TRBJ1-5; D unclear. V lost 1 base and J lost 10, with 11 bases in between. There are 13 residues in the CDR3. In germline, CDR1 is SGHAT, CDR2 FQNNGV. The CDR3 spells CASSLVSGGPQHF. CDR3 DNA: TGTGCCAGCAGCTTAGTGTCCGGCGGCCCCCAGCATTTT.

This clone was picked up one time. J is TRBJ2-7 and V is TRBV14; TRBD2 might be the D (6 bases). This CDR3 is built from 15 residues. The V and J ends lost 3 bases and 1 base respectively, with 13 bases between them. CDR1 is SGHDN, CDR2 FVKESK, per germline. The CDR3 DNA sequence: TGTGCCAGCAGCCAGGGGCGGGGCCTTTCCTACGAGCAGTACTTC. Translating gives CASSQGRGLSYEQYF.

J is TRBJ2-7 and V is TRBV4-1; 12 bases are shared with TRBD2. In germline, CDR1 is MGHRA, CDR2 YSYEKL. The CDR3 totals 18 residues. After removal of 2 bases from V and 0 bases from J, the junction contained 8 bases not matched to a gene. Here the CDR3 DNA reads TGCGCCAGCAGCCAAAGACTAGCGGGAGATTTATACTCCTACGAGCAGTACTTC. Its translation: CASSQRLAGDLYSYEQYF.

The chain is built from TRBV10-2 and TRBJ1-4; D is uncertain. The CDR3 loop spans 13 amino acids. Germline V CDR1 and CDR2: WSHSY, SAAADI. Trimming shortened V by 5 bases and J by 5 bases, and 9 bases separated the two germline ends. The CDR3: CASSKRGNEKLFF. In nucleotides, the CDR3 is TGCGCCAGCAGTAAACGCGGGAATGAAAAACTGTTTTTT.

The chain employs TRBV5-1 and TRBJ1-1; 10 nucleotides line up with TRBD1. Germline-derived CDR1 and CDR2 are SGHRS and YFSETQ. V shed 4 bases and J 3 bases; nucleotides not matched to a gene: 3. This CDR3 has 14 residues. Here the CDR3 reads CASSPTGGDTEAFF. The DNA of the CDR3 is TGCGCCAGCAGCCCGACAGGGGGCGACACTGAAGCTTTCTTT.

This chain links TRBV29-1 with TRBJ1-2; TRBD1 matches at 7 bases. CDR1 and CDR2 (germline): SQVTM, ANQGSEA. Trimming at V came to 0 bases and at J to 3 bases, leaving 7 bases not matched to a gene. The CDR3 loop spans 15 amino acids. Written as DNA, the CDR3 is TGCAGCGTTGAAGATTGGCCAGGGGGGTACTATGGCTACACCTTC. Translation gives CSVEDWPGGYYGYTF.

This chain uses TRBV12-5 with TRBJ1-4, with TRBD1 identical over 12 bases. The germline V gene encodes CDR1 LGHNT and CDR2 FRNRAP. The V gene end was trimmed by 6 bases and the J gene end by 8 bases; junction bases not matched to a gene: 4. The CDR3 sequence is 14 residues long. Written as DNA, the CDR3 is TGTGCTAGTGGACTGGGACAGGGGGCGGAAAAACTGTTTTTT. It is translated as CASGLGQGAEKLFF.

The chain carries TRBV5-5 and TRBJ2-7; 9 bases align to TRBD2. CDR3 size: 16 residues. Germline CDR1 and CDR2: SGHKS and YYEKEE (reference sequence). V was clipped by 3 bases and J by 4 bases; unmatched bases: 11. This chain's CDR3 is CASSSLGGLAAYEQYF. CDR3 bases: TGTGCCAGCAGCTCTTTAGGGGGACTAGCTGCGTACGAGCAGTACTTC.